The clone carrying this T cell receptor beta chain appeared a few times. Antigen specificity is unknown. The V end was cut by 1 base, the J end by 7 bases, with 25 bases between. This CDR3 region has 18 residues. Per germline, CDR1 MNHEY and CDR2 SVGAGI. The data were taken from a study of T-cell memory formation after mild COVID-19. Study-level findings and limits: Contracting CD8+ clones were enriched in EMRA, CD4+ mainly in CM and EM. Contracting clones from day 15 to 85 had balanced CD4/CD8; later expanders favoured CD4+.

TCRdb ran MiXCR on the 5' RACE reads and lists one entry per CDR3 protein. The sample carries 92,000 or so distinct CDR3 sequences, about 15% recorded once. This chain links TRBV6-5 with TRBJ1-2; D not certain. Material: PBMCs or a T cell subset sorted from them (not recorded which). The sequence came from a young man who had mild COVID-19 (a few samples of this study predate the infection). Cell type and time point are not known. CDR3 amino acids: CASSYFPLDTLRSGGYTF. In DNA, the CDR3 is TGTGCCAGCAGTTACTTCCCATTGGATACGTTACGTTCCGGTGGCTACACCTTC.